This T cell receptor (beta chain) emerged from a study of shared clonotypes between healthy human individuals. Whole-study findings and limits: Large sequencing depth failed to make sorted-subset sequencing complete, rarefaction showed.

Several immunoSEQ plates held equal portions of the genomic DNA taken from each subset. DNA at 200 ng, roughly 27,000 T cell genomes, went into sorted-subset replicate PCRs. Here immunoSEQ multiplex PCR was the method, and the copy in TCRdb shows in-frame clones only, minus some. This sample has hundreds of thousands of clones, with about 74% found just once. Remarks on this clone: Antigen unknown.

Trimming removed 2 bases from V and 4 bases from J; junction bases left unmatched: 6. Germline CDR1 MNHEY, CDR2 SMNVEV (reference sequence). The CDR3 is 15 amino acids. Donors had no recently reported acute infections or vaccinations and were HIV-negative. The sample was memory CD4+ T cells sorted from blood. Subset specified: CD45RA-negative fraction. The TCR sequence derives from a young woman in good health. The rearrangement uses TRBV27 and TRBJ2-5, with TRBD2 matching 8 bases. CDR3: CASSLSGSGGETQYF. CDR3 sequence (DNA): TGTGCCAGCAGTTTAAGCGGGAGCGGGGGAGAGACCCAGTACTTC.